Here is one TCR beta chain with its context. Trimming removed 4 bases at V and 4 bases at J, with 18 bases between. Germline CDR1 reads KGHDR; CDR2 reads SFDVKD. This CDR3 comprises 16 residues. The data derive from a study of blood T cell repertoires in COVID-19. Study-wide context: The United States, Italy and Spain were the sources of the acute and convalescent COVID-19 samples.

Original processing methods: The authors estimated nucleated cell counts from reference gene primer amplification. The method was immunoSEQ multiplex PCR; TCRdb's version includes in-frame clones alone and lacks a portion of them. V and J calls and clone size come straight from that table; D and trimming were deduced from the DNA. The sample shows about 60,000 clones, approximately 78% of them seen only once. The rearrangement joins TRBV24-1 to TRBJ1-1; perhaps TRBD1 as D (5 bases). This clonotype originated in an elderly man with acute or convalescent COVID-19. The sequencing input was peripheral blood. In DNA form, the CDR3 reads TGTGCCACCAGTGACCACCCGGGCCCGGGGGGCACTGAAGCTTTCTTT. This gives the protein CATSDHPGPGGTEAFF.